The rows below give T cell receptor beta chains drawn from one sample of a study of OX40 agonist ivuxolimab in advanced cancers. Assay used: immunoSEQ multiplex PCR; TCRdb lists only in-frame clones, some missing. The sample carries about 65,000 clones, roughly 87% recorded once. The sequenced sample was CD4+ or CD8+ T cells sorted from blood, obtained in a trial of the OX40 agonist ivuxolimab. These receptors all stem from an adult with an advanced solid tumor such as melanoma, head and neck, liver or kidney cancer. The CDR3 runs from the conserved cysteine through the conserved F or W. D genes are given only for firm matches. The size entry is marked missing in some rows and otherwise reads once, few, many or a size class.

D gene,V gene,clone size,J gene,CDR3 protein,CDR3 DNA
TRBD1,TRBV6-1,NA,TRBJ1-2,CASGEDRWGNNYGYTF,TGTGCCAGCGGTGAGGACAGGTGGGGGAATAACTATGGCTACACCTTC
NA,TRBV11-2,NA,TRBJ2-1,CASSLQGKKFF,TGTGCCAGCAGCTTACAGGGTAAGAAGTTCTTC
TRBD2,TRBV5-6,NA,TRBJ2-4,CASNILAGVKNIQYF,TGTGCCAGCAACATTCTAGCGGGGGTCAAAAACATTCAGTACTTC
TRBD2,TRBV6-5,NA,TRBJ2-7,CASSYERGNYEQYF,TGTGCCAGCAGTTACGAGCGGGGGAACTACGAGCAGTACTTC
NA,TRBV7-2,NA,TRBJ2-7,CASRVGGSTYEQYF,TGTGCCAGCCGGGTTGGGGGCAGCACCTACGAGCAGTACTTC
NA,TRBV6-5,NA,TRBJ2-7,CASSYSGQRYEQYF,TGTGCCAGCAGTTACTCCGGACAGCGTTACGAGCAGTACTTC
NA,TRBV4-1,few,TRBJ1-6,CASSQEDRLLNNSPLHF,TGCGCCAGCAGCCAAGAGGACAGATTGTTGAATAATTCACCCCTCCACTTT
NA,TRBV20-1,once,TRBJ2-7,CSAGTYEQYF,TGCAGTGCGGGGACCTACGAGCAGTACTTC
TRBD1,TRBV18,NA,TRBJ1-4,CASSPGTALNEKLFF,TGTGCCAGCTCGCCTGGGACAGCCCTTAATGAAAAACTGTTTTTT
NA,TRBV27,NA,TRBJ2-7,CASNNQGVPYEQYF,TGTGCCAGCAATAATCAAGGGGTCCCCTACGAGCAGTACTTC
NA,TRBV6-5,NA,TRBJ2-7,CASSNRRSEQYF,TGTGCCAGCTCGAATCGGCGTTCCGAGCAGTACTTC
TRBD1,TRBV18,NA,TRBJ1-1,CASSPTGGGTEAFF,TGTGCCAGCTCTCCCACAGGGGGAGGTACTGAAGCTTTCTTT
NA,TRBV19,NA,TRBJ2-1,CASSRDKSNEQFF,TGTGCCAGTAGTAGGGACAAATCCAATGAGCAGTTCTTC
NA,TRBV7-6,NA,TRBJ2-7,CASSSADRGEQYF,TGTGCCAGCAGCTCCGCCGACAGAGGCGAGCAGTACTTC
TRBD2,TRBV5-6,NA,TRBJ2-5,CASSLGLAGGIRETQYF,TGTGCCAGCAGCTTGGGGCTAGCGGGGGGTATTCGGGAGACCCAGTACTTC
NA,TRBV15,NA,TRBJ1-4,CATSRDQYYTNEKLFF,TGTGCCACCAGCAGAGACCAGTACTATACGAATGAAAAACTGTTTTTT
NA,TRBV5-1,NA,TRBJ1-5,CASSLSPGSNQPQHF,TGCGCCAGCAGCTTGAGTCCAGGGAGCAATCAGCCCCAGCATTTT
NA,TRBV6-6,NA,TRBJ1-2,CASSYSGRSSAGYTF,TGTGCCAGCAGTTACTCTGGACGGTCATCAGCTGGCTACACCTTC
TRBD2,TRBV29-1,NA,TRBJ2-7,CIEKGPNLGLAGTSSYEQYF,TGCATCGAAAAGGGCCCCAACCTGGGACTAGCGGGGACGAGCTCCTACGAGCAGTACTTC
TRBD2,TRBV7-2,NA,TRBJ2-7,CASSYHGLAGGYEQYF,TGTGCCAGCAGCTACCACGGACTAGCGGGGGGCTACGAGCAGTACTTC
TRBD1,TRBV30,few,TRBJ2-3,CACDRGLSTDTQYF,TGTGCCTGTGACAGGGGGCTTTCCACAGATACGCAGTATTTT
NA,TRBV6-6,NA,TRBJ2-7,CASSSSGSREQYF,TGTGCCAGCAGTTCCTCGGGGTCTCGCGAGCAGTACTTC
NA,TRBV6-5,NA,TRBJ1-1,CATFGRVEGEAFF,TGTGCCACCTTTGGCAGGGTTGAGGGTGAAGCTTTCTTT
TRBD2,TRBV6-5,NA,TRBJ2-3,CASSYSGGWADTQYF,TGTGCCAGCAGTTACTCGGGGGGGTGGGCAGATACGCAGTATTTT
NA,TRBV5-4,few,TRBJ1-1,CASGGGISTEAFF,TGTGCCAGCGGAGGGGGGATCAGCACTGAAGCTTTCTTT
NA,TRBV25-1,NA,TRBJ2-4,CASSTGMGYIQYF,TGTGCCAGCAGTACAGGGATGGGTTACATTCAGTACTTC
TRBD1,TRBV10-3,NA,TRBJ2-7,CAIRGGQVNYEQYF,TGTGCCATCAGGGGGGGACAGGTAAATTACGAGCAGTACTTC
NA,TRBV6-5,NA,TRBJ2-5,CASGPSGAPQETQYF,TGTGCCAGCGGGCCTTCGGGGGCCCCACAAGAGACCCAGTACTTC
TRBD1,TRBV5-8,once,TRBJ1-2,CASSVRDRGDYGYTF,TGTGCCAGCAGCGTCCGGGACAGGGGAGACTATGGCTACACCTTC
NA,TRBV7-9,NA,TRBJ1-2,CASSLAGRGYGYTF,TGTGCCAGCAGCTTAGCGGGCAGGGGATATGGCTACACCTTC
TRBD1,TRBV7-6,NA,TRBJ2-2,CASSLSSLTGRSGGELFF,TGTGCCAGCAGCTTGTCCTCCTTGACAGGGCGGTCAGGCGGGGAGCTGTTTTTT
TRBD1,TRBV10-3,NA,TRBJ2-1,CAITDRAYNEQFF,TGTGCCATCACCGACAGGGCCTACAATGAGCAGTTCTTC
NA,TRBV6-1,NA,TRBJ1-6,CASSAGRNSPLHF,TGTGCCAGCAGTGCGGGCAGGAATTCACCCCTCCACTTT
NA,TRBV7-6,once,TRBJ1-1,CASSTDRGTEAFF,TGTGCCAGCAGCACCGACCGGGGGACTGAAGCTTTCTTT
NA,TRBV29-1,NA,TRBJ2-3,CSVVRVGRAISGTDTQYF,TGCAGCGTAGTGCGCGTCGGCAGGGCCATCTCAGGCACAGATACGCAGTATTTT
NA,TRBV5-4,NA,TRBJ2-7,CASSRGGTGGPYEQYF,TGTGCCAGCAGCAGGGGTGGCACAGGAGGACCCTACGAGCAGTACTTC